The following is a T cell receptor beta chain sequence with its context. The data were taken from a study of T cells expressing NK-cell markers. Study-level background: Cells sorted as CD3+CD56+NKG2C+, CD3+CD56+NKG2C- and CD3+CD56-NKG2C+ T cells supplied the TCR beta repertoires.

TCRdb reprocessed the 5' RACE reads and keeps a single row for each CDR3 protein, giving no DNA. This repertoire includes 300,000 or so distinct CDR3 sequences. CDR1 and CDR2 from the germline V gene are MDHEN and SYDVKM. The CDR3 sequence is 12 residues long. The rearrangement uses TRBV28 and TRBJ2-7. The origin of this receptor is a woman between 18 and 75 years old in good health. The sequenced sample consisted of blood T cells: a sorted CD56 or NKG2C T cell subset, CD4+ or CD8+ T cells, or bulk PBMC T cells (not recorded which). The CDR3 loop reads CASSIFNYEQYF.